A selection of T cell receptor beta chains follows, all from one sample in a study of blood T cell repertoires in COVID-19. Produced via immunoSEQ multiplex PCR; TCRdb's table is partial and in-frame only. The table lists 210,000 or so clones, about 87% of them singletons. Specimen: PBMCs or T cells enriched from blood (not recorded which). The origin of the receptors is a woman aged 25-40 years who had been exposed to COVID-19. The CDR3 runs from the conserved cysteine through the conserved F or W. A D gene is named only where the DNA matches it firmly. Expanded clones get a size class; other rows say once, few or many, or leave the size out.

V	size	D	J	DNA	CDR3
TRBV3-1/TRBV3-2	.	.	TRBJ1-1	TGTGCCAGCAGCCAAAGGTTTCGGAGCACTGAAGCTTTCTTT	CASSQRFRSTEAFF
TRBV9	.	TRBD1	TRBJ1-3	TGTGCCAGCAGCGTAGAAATGGGACAGGGCATATATTTT	CASSVEMGQGIYF
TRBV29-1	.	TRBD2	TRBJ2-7	TGCAGCGTTGGAGCGGGAGTAACCTACGAGCAGTACTTC	CSVGAGVTYEQYF
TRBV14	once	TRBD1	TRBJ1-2	TGTGCCAGCAGCCAAGAGGCAGGGGGCATCCTTGGCTACACCTTC	CASSQEAGGILGYTF
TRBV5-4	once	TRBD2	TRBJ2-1	TGTGCCAGCAGCCCCCGGACTAGCGGATTCTACAATGAGCAGTTCTTC	CASSPRTSGFYNEQFF
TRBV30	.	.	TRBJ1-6	TGTGCCTGGAGTGCCTCCTCACCCCTCCACTTT	CAWSASSPLHF
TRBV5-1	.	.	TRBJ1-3	TGCGCCAGCAGCTTGGGGACAACTGGAAACACCATATATTTT	CASSLGTTGNTIYF
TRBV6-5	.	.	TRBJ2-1	TGTGCCAGCAGTTCCCAAGAAGCGCACTCCTACAATGAGCAGTTCTTC	CASSSQEAHSYNEQFF
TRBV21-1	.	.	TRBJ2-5	TGTGCCAGCAGCAAAAAGTCCAGGGCCCGGACTAGCGGGAGGCGCTTCTGTGAGACCCAGTACTTC	CASSKKSRARTSGRRFCETQYF
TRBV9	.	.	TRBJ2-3	TGTGCCAGCAGCGTAGTAGCATCTCCAGATACGCAGTATTTT	CASSVVASPDTQYF
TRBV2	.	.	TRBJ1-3	TGTGCCAGCAGTGAAGTTCATGGAAACACCATATATTTT	CASSEVHGNTIYF
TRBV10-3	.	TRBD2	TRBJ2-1	TGTGCCATCAAACGACTAGCGGGAGAGTATGAGCAGTTCTTC	CAIKRLAGEYEQFF
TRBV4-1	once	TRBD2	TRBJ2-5	TGCGCCAGCAGCCAAGCTAGCGGGGATCAAGAGACCCAGTACTTC	CASSQASGDQETQYF
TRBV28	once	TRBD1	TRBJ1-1	TGTGCCAGCAGTTCCTACAGGGGCGCCGGAGACACTGAAGCTTTCTTT	CASSSYRGAGDTEAFF
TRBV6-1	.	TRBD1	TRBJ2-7	TGTGCCAGCAGTGAGGGGACAGGGGACCCCTACGAGCAGTACTTC	CASSEGTGDPYEQYF
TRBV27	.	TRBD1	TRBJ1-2	TGTGCCAGCATTCCCTTGACAGGGTTGGTCGGAGGCGGGGGCTACACCTTC	CASIPLTGLVGGGGYTF
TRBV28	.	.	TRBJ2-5	TGTGCCAGCAGTTTCGCCCGGACTAACCAAGAGACCCAGTACTTC	CASSFARTNQETQYF
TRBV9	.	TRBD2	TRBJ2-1	TGTGCCAGCAGCGCTACTAGCGGGGGCTCCTACAATGAGCAGTTCTTC	CASSATSGGSYNEQFF
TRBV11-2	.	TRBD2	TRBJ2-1	TGTGCCAGCAGCTCCCCCGGCGGGAGGGCCGACAATGAGCAGTTCTTC	CASSSPGGRADNEQFF
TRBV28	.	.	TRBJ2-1	TGTGCCAGCAGTTTCGTAAGGGGATACAATGAGCAGTTCTTC	CASSFVRGYNEQFF
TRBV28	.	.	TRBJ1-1	TGTGCCAGCAGTGTCCGGGGGAACACTGAAGCTTTCTTT	CASSVRGNTEAFF
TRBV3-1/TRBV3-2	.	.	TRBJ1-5	TGTGCCAGCAGCCAAGATGGTTCCGACAGGAATCAGCCCCAGCATTTT	CASSQDGSDRNQPQHF
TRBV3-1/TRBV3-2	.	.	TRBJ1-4	TGTGCCAGCAGCCTATCGACAGGCAGGAATGAAAAACTGTTTTTT	CASSLSTGRNEKLFF
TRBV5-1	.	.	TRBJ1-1	TGCGCCAGCACCAAGACAGAGGCGAACACTGAAGCTTTCTTT	CASTKTEANTEAFF
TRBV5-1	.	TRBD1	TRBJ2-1	TGCGCCAGCAGCTTGGGACAGGGGGCCGATGAGCAGTTCTTC	CASSLGQGADEQFF
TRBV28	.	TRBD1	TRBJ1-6	TGTGCCAGCAGTTTAACAGGGGGTAATTCACCCCTCCACTTT	CASSLTGGNSPLHF
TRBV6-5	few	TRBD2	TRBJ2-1	TGTGCCAGCAGTTTTAGCGGGAGGGGCAATGAGCAGTTCTTC	CASSFSGRGNEQFF
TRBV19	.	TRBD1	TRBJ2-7	TGTGCCAGTAGTACCAGACAGGGACCGAGGGAGCAGTACTTC	CASSTRQGPREQYF
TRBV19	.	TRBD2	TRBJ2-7	TGTGCCAGTAGTCCGGGACTAGCGTCGTCCTACGAGCAGTACTTC	CASSPGLASSYEQYF
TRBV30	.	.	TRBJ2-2	TGTGCCTGGAGGGCAGGGAACACCGGGGAGCTGTTTTTT	CAWRAGNTGELFF
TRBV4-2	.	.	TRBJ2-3	TGTGCCAGCAGCCAAGATATCCTCGGTAGCACAGATACGCAGTATTTT	CASSQDILGSTDTQYF
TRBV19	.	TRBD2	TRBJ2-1	TGTGCCAGTAGTTCCATGGCAACTAGCGACAACAATGAGCAGTTCTTC	CASSSMATSDNNEQFF
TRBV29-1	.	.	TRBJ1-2	TGCAGCGTTGTATCTTCGGACACGTTAACAGGAGGCTACACCTTC	CSVVSSDTLTGGYTF
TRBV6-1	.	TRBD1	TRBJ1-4	TGTGCCAGCAGTCAACCCGAGACAGGGAATGAAAAACTGTTTTTT	CASSQPETGNEKLFF
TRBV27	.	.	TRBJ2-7	TGTGCCAGCAGTTCAGGCGGGATTGATTACGAGCAGTACTTC	CASSSGGIDYEQYF
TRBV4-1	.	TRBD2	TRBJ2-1	TGCGCCAGCAGCCAGACGACTAGCCGAGCCTACAATGAGCAGTTCTTC	CASSQTTSRAYNEQFF
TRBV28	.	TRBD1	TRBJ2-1	TGTGCCAGCGGCCTATTCTGGGACAGGGTTGTGACCAATGAGCAGTTCTTC	CASGLFWDRVVTNEQFF
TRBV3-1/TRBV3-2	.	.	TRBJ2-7	TGTGCCAGCAGCCAAGATGCCAGGGCAGCCTACGAGCAGTACTTC	CASSQDARAAYEQYF
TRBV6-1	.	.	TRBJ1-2	TGTGCCAGCAGTGAACGGGGAACTAACTATGGCTACACCTTC	CASSERGTNYGYTF